Each of the 30 T cell receptor beta chains below was sequenced from the same sample in a study of TIL therapy for anti-PD-1-resistant metastatic lung cancer. Time point here: pre-treatment sample, taken before nivolumab and TIL therapy. The immunoSEQ assay was v3. Using immunoSEQ multiplex PCR, the repertoire was profiled, and TCRdb retains in-frame clones only, with some absent. The sample includes some 52,000 clones, around 80% of them seen just once. The specimen was blood, collected at baseline. The source is a woman between 30 and 80 years old with non-small cell lung cancer.

The chain joins TRBV7-2 to TRBJ2-7, with D unclear. Looked up from germline, CDR1 is SGHTA and CDR2 is FQGNSA. The length of the CDR3 is 12 residues. The V end lost 1 base, the J end lost 6 bases, and 7 bases lay between the germline ends. The CDR3 DNA is TGTGCCAGCAGCTTAGGGGTCGGCGAGCAGTACTTC. This sequence encodes CASSLGVGEQYF. The whole variable domain, remainder taken from reference TRBV7-2 and TRBJ2-7, is GAGVSQSPSNKVTEKGKDVELRCDPISGHTALYWYRQSLGQGLEFLIYFQGNSAPDKSGLPSDRFSAERTGGSVSTLTIQRTQQEDSAVYLCASSLGVGEQYFGPGTRLTVT.

V and J are TRBV5-4 and TRBJ2-2, with 10 bases aligning to TRBD2. There are 17 residues in the CDR3. V lost 1 base, J lost 6 bases, and 9 bases stayed unmatched. Germline values: CDR1 SGHNT, CDR2 YYREEE (reference sequence). The CDR3 region is CASSLRLAGDQAGELFF. The CDR3 DNA reads TGTGCCAGCAGCTTGAGGCTAGCGGGGGATCAGGCCGGGGAGCTGTTTTTT.

This sequence joins TRBV10-3 and TRBJ2-2, with 7 positions matching TRBD2. From germline, CDR1 is ENHRY and CDR2 SYGVKD. The trim removed 6 bases at V and 2 bases at J, leaving 3 bases unmatched. The CDR3 extends over 14 amino acids. The DNA for the CDR3 is TGTGCCATCAGCGGACTAGAAAACACCGGGGAGCTGTTTTTT. Its protein product is CAISGLENTGELFF.

This chain connects TRBV5-1 to TRBJ2-6, with D unclear. This CDR3 spans 17 amino acids. Trimming shortened V by 1 base and J by 4 bases, and 15 bases separated the two germline ends. Germline CDR1 is SGHRS and CDR2 is YFSETQ. The CDR3 region has the DNA TGCGCCAGCAGCTTGATTTTCACTTTCTGGGGGGCCAACGTCCTGACTTTC. Protein product: CASSLIFTFWGANVLTF.

This chain connects TRBV7-9 to TRBJ1-2; D may be TRBD1 (5 bases). Trimming took 2 bases from V and 4 from J, leaving 11 bases between them. CDR3 length equals 14 residues. Germline loops: CDR1 SEHNR, CDR2 FQNEAQ (reference sequence). The CDR3 bases are TGTGCCAGCAGCTTAAATGGGCAGGGCTATGGCTACACCTTC. Translating it yields CASSLNGQGYGYTF.

The rearrangement uses TRBV28 and TRBJ2-7; possible D gene TRBD2, 5 bases. Between the trimmed V and J ends, which lost 2 bases and 5 bases, there was a span of 16 bases. Germline V CDR1 and CDR2: MDHEN, SYDVKM. The CDR3 is 15 residues long. In DNA, the CDR3 is TGTGCCAGCAGTTTAAGGTCGGGAAATAAGGACGAGCAGTACTTC. This encodes CASSLRSGNKDEQYF.

This clone showed up just a few times. The chain recombines TRBV6-6 with TRBJ2-7; D tentatively reads TRBD1 or TRBD2 (6 bases each). Germline lookup yields CDR1 MNHNY and CDR2 SVGAGI (reference sequence). Trimming took 6 bases from V and 2 from J, leaving 14 bases between them. The CDR3 runs 14 residues. In DNA form, the CDR3 reads TGTGCCAGCAGCGACAGAGGGGGGACCTACGAGCAGTACTTC. It specifies CASSDRGGTYEQYF.

This clone was detected only a few times. The rearrangement uses TRBV4-2 and TRBJ2-7; 9 nucleotides match TRBD2. This CDR3 spans 14 amino acids. V lost 1 base to trimming and J lost 3 bases; unmatched junction nucleotides: 1. The germline V gene encodes CDR1 LGHNA and CDR2 YNFKEQ. In nucleotides, the CDR3 is TGTGCCAGCAGCCAAGGACTAGCGGACTACGAGCAGTACTTC. Residues: CASSQGLADYEQYF.

J is TRBJ2-3 and V is TRBV7-2, with 7 bases matching TRBD1. Germline CDR1 reads SGHTA; CDR2 reads FQGNSA. V was pared by 4 bases and J by 4 bases, with 5 bases of the junction left unmatched. The CDR3 is 14 residues long. DNA of the CDR3: TGTGCCAGCAGCTCCAGACAGGGCTCAGATACGCAGTATTTT. This codes for CASSSRQGSDTQYF.

The chain couples TRBV5-6 to TRBJ2-1, with 13 bases lining up with TRBD2. Per germline, CDR1 SGHDT and CDR2 YYEEEE. Trimming at V came to 3 bases and at J to 9 bases, leaving 3 bases not matched to a gene. The CDR3 is 14 residues long. CDR3 region: CASSWTSGGTEQFF. CDR3 bases: TGTGCCAGCAGCTGGACTAGCGGGGGAACTGAGCAGTTCTTC.

The chain joins TRBV19 to TRBJ1-5; 8 bases line up with TRBD1. In germline, CDR1 is LNHDA, CDR2 SQIVND (reference sequence). CDR3 length equals 15 residues. J gave up 7 bases and V 6 bases, and 11 bases lay outside the gene matches. The CDR3 region is CASRSRTGFEQPQHF. The CDR3 bases are TGTGCCAGTAGATCCCGGACAGGGTTCGAACAGCCCCAGCATTTT. The variable domain in full, completed from reference TRBV19 and TRBJ1-5, reads DGGITQSPKYLFRKEGQNVTLSCEQNLNHDAMYWYRQDPGQGLRLIYYSQIVNDFQKGDIAEGYSVSREKKESFPLTVTSAQKNPTAFYLCASRSRTGFEQPQHFGDGTRLSIL.

V and J are TRBV5-1 and TRBJ2-7; possible D gene TRBD1, 5 bases. This CDR3 comprises 15 residues. V lost 1 base and J 2 bases, leaving 13 bases between the germline ends. Germline V lookup: CDR1 SGHRS, CDR2 YFSETQ. The CDR3 loop is CASSLNSKGTYEQYF. CDR3 bases: TGCGCCAGCAGCTTGAATAGCAAGGGGACCTACGAGCAGTACTTC.

The chain carries TRBV6-1 and TRBJ1-1, with D unclear. This CDR3 is built from 13 residues. Germline CDR1 and CDR2: MNHNS and SASEGT. The V end lost 10 bases, the J end lost 0 bases, and 12 bases lay between the germline ends. The CDR3 region is CATQNRMNTEAFF. In nucleotides, the CDR3 is TGTGCCACGCAAAACCGGATGAACACTGAAGCTTTCTTT.

The genes are TRBV4-3 and TRBJ2-2, with TRBD2 matching 10 bases. This CDR3 region has 15 residues. V lost 2 bases, J lost 6 bases, and 3 bases stayed unmatched. Per germline, CDR1 LGHNA and CDR2 YSLEER. CDR3 nucleotides: TGCGCCAGCAGCCAACTTAGCGGGGGGCCCGGGGAGCTGTTTTTT. Translating gives CASSQLSGGPGELFF.

This rearrangement joins TRBV28 to TRBJ1-2; D uncertain. Germline values: CDR1 MDHEN, CDR2 SYDVKM. The CDR3 has 11 amino acids. The V gene lost 9 bases and the J gene lost 4 bases, with 9 bases spanning the gap. CDR3 protein: CASRAPYGYTF. CDR3 nucleotides: TGTGCCAGTAGGGCCCCCTATGGCTACACCTTC.

This clone was seen more than once but under ten times. The chain has TRBV2 and TRBJ1-5; the D gene is possibly TRBD1 (6 bases). Trimming took 5 bases from V and 7 from J, leaving 15 bases between them. CDR1 and CDR2 from the germline V gene are SNHLY and FYNNEI. This CDR3 comprises 14 residues. The CDR3 DNA reads as TGTGCCAGCAGTATGGGGGCAGGGGAGCAGCCCCAGCATTTT. It encodes CASSMGAGEQPQHF.

Written as DNA, the CDR3 is TGTGCCAGCAGTGAACACAGGACAGATACGCAGTATTTT. Amino acid sequence: CASSEHRTDTQYF. This rearrangement joins TRBV6-1 to TRBJ2-3; TRBD1 might be the D (5 bases). The V and J ends lost 2 bases and 3 bases respectively, with 6 bases between them. Germline assignment: CDR1 MNHNS and CDR2 SASEGT. The CDR3 spans 13 residues.

J is TRBJ1-3 and V is TRBV11-3; D remains unclear. Germline CDR1 is SGHNT and CDR2 is YENEEA. V shed 5 bases and J shed 0 bases, with 8 bases lying between them. The CDR3 length is 14 residues. The CDR3 nucleotides read TGTGCCAGCAGCGCAGGCGTCTCTGGAAACACCATATATTTT. Translating gives CASSAGVSGNTIYF.

The V call is TRBV28, the J call TRBJ1-3; tentatively, D is TRBD1 (6 bases). CDR3 length: 14 amino acids. CDR1 is MDHEN and CDR2 is SYDVKM in the germline V gene. V shed 2 bases and J shed 4 bases, with 9 bases lying between them. The CDR3 is CASSLLGGGNTIYF. CDR3 in DNA: TGTGCCAGCAGTTTACTCGGGGGCGGAAACACCATATATTTT.

The genes are TRBV6-6 and TRBJ2-3; possibly TRBD2 for D (5 bases). The germline V and J ends were trimmed by 6 bases and 4 bases, with 17 bases remaining between them. Germline V gene lookup returns CDR1 MNHNY and CDR2 SVGAGI (reference sequence). This CDR3 has 15 amino acids. CDR3 sequence (DNA): TGTGCCAGCAGCCCCGACTACCCTAGGGCAGATACGCAGTATTTT. It is translated as CASSPDYPRADTQYF.

The sample holds a few counts of this clone. The chain recombines TRBV19 with TRBJ2-3; tentative D call: TRBD1 (5 bases). The CDR3 totals 13 residues. Germline values: CDR1 LNHDA, CDR2 SQIVND (reference sequence). Between the trimmed V and J ends, which lost 6 bases and 2 bases, there was a span of 9 bases. The CDR3 is CASRGRATDTQYF. CDR3 nucleotides: TGTGCCAGTAGGGGCAGGGCCACAGATACGCAGTATTTT.

The genes are TRBV6-6 and TRBJ1-2; D is unclear. The CDR3 covers 13 residues. Germline V gives CDR1 MNHNY, CDR2 SVGAGI (reference sequence). V lost 7 bases, J lost 0 bases, and 9 bases lay in between. CDR3 amino acids: CASKADPNYGYTF. CDR3 coding DNA: TGTGCCAGCAAGGCAGATCCTAACTATGGCTACACCTTC.

The chain combines TRBV27 with TRBJ2-2; no definite D call. Between the trimmed V and J ends, which lost 0 bases and 4 bases, there was a span of 12 bases. CDR1 is MNHEY and CDR2 is SMNVEV in the germline V gene (reference sequence). CDR3 length: 16 amino acids. This CDR3 is CASSLSGTRSTGELFF. The CDR3 nucleotides read TGTGCCAGCAGTTTATCGGGTACGCGAAGCACCGGGGAGCTGTTTTTT.

This clone occurred a few times. The chain combines TRBV19 with TRBJ2-7, with TRBD1 identical over 7 bases. The CDR3 totals 14 residues. V lost 8 bases, J lost 2 bases, and 9 bases stayed unmatched. Germline V gene data show CDR1 as LNHDA and CDR2 as SQIVND (reference sequence). CDR3: CASSSPGQTYEQYF. In DNA, the CDR3 is TGTGCCAGTTCTTCACCGGGACAGACCTACGAGCAGTACTTC. The full variable domain, in which reference TRBV19 and TRBJ2-7 provide the parts outside the CDR3, is DGGITQSPKYLFRKEGQNVTLSCEQNLNHDAMYWYRQDPGQGLRLIYYSQIVNDFQKGDIAEGYSVSREKKESFPLTVTSAQKNPTAFYLCASSSPGQTYEQYFGPGTRLTVT.

The chain recombines TRBV13 with TRBJ2-7; 9 nucleotides match TRBD2. The junction had 10 bases not matched to a gene; V was cut back by 5 bases and J by 2 bases. Germline V CDR1 and CDR2: PRHDT, FYEKMQ (reference sequence). The CDR3 is made up of 16 amino acids. CDR3 amino acids: CASSAVRSGRPYEQYF. The CDR3, as DNA: TGTGCCAGCAGCGCAGTTAGGAGCGGGAGGCCCTACGAGCAGTACTTC. Full variable domain (remainder filled in from reference TRBV13 and TRBJ2-7): AAGVIQSPRHLIKEKRETATLKCYPIPRHDTVYWYQQGPGQDPQFLISFYEKMQSDKGSIPDRFSAQQFSDYHSELNMSSLELGDSALYFCASSAVRSGRPYEQYFGPGTRLTVT.

The chain uses TRBV28 and TRBJ1-5, with unresolved D. This CDR3 is built from 13 residues. Trimming pared 3 bases from V and 5 bases from J, leaving 8 bases between. Germline V gene lookup returns CDR1 MDHEN and CDR2 SYDVKM. The CDR3 nucleotides are TGTGCCAGCAGTTTTGGTGATTATCAGCCCCAGCATTTT. As protein: CASSFGDYQPQHF.

The gene calls are TRBV9 and TRBJ2-1, with a weak D call TRBD2 (7 bases). This CDR3 is 16 amino acids long. CDR1 is SGDLS and CDR2 is YYNGEE in the germline V gene. V lost 0 bases and J lost 6, with 16 bases in between. The CDR3 DNA sequence: TGTGCCAGCAGCGTAGCTGGGAGGGGGGGTGGCAATGAGCAGTTCTTC. The encoded protein is CASSVAGRGGGNEQFF.

The J gene is TRBJ2-2, the V gene TRBV25-1, with D unresolved. Trimming removed 0 bases from V and 2 bases from J, with 10 bases in between. The germline gives CDR1 MGHDK, CDR2 SYGVNS. This CDR3 comprises 16 residues. CDR3 protein: CASSEYWVGNTGELFF. CDR3 in DNA: TGTGCCAGCAGTGAATATTGGGTTGGAAACACCGGGGAGCTGTTTTTT.

The chain uses TRBV7-6 and TRBJ2-3, with a possible D match to TRBD1 (6 bases). The germline V gene encodes CDR1 SGHVS and CDR2 FNYEAQ. V dropped 5 bases and J dropped 2 bases, with 14 bases sitting between them. The CDR3 runs to 15 residues. DNA for the CDR3: TGTGCCAGCAGCCCAAACAGGGCCTACACAGATACGCAGTATTTT. Its protein is CASSPNRAYTDTQYF.

The chain couples TRBV11-3 to TRBJ2-1; no firm D call. V shed 4 bases and J shed 10 bases, with 14 bases lying between them. Germline CDR1 is SGHNT and CDR2 is YENEEA. The CDR3 extends over 13 amino acids. The CDR3 nucleotides read TGTGCCAGCAGCTCCCGAGGAGAATCGGAGCAGTTCTTC. It codes for CASSSRGESEQFF.